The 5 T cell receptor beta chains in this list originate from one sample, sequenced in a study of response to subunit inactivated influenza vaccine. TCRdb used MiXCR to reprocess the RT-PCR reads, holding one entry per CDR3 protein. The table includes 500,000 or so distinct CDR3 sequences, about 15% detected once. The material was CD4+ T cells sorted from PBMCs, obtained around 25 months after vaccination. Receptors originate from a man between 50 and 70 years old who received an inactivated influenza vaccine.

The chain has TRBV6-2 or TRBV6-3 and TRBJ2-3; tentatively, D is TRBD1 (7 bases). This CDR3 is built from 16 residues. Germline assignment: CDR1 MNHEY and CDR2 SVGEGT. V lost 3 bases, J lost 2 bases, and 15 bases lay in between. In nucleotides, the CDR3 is TGTGCCAGCAGTTATTCAGACAGGGACTTCACAGATACGCAGTATTTT. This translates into CASSYSDRDFTDTQYF.

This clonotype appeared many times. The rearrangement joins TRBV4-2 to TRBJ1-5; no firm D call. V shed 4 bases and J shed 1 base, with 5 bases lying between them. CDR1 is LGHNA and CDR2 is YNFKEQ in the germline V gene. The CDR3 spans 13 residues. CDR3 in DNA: TGTGCCAGCAGCCCCACCAGCAATCAGCCCCAGCATTTT. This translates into CASSPTSNQPQHF.

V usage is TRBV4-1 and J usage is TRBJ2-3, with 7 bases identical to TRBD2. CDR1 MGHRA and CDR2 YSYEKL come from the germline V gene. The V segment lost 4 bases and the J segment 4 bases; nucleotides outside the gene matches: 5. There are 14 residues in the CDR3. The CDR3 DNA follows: TGCGCCAGCAGCCGGGCGGGAGAGGCAGATACGCAGTATTTT. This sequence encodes CASSRAGEADTQYF.

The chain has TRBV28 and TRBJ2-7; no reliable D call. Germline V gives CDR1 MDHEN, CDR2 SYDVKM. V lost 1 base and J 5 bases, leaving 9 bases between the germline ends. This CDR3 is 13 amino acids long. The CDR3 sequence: CASSLLGINEQYF. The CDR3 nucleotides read TGTGCCAGCAGTTTATTAGGGATCAACGAGCAGTACTTC. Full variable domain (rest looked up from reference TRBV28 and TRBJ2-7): DVKVTQSSRYLVKRTGEKVFLECVQDMDHENMFWYRQDPGLGLRLIYFSYDVKMKEKGDIPEGYSVSREKKERFSLILESASTNQTSMYLCASSLLGINEQYFGPGTRLTVT.

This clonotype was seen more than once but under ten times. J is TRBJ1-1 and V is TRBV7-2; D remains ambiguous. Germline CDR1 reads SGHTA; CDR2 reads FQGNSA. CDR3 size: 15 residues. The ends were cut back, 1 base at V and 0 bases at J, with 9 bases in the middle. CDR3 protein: CASSLGYGMNTEAFF. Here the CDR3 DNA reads TGTGCCAGCAGCTTAGGATACGGAATGAACACTGAAGCTTTCTTT.